The 30 T cell receptor beta chains reported below all come from one sample, sequenced in a study of shared clonotypes between healthy human individuals. Data came from immunoSEQ multiplex PCR; TCRdb stores just in-frame clones and leaves some out. The sample contains 2 million to 2.5 million clones, approximately 90% of which appear only once. The specimen was naive CD4+ T cells from PBMCs. The subset here: CD45RA+ positively selected. The receptors here all came from a man aged 18 to 30 in good health. Some clones in this sample may be carry-over from other donors' samples.

This clone has a single count. Other DNA sequences in the sample encode the same CDR3. V gene TRBV28 combines with J gene TRBJ1-5; D gene ambiguous. The CDR3 has 14 residues. Trimming stripped 2 bases from V and 3 bases from J, with 8 bases between. Looked up from germline, CDR1 is MDHEN and CDR2 is SYDVKM. The CDR3 spells CASSLRAFNQPQHF. CDR3 DNA sequence: TGTGCCAGCAGTTTACGGGCCTTCAATCAGCCCCAGCATTTT.

The chain has TRBV2 and TRBJ2-7; the D is unclear. CDR3 size: 12 residues. CDR1 and CDR2 (germline): SNHLY, FYNNEI. The CDR3 is CAVGKDSYEQYF. The CDR3 nucleotides read TGTGCTGTGGGGAAGGACTCCTACGAGCAGTACTTC.

This rearrangement joins TRBV5-1 to TRBJ2-5, with D perhaps TRBD1 or TRBD2 (5 bases each). The CDR3 has 14 amino acids. V was clipped by 0 bases and J by 7 bases, with 13 bases between them. The germline CDR1 and CDR2 sequences are SGHRS and YFSETQ. DNA for the CDR3: TGCGCCAGCAGCTTGGCCGCACAGAGGGGGACCCAGTACTTC. Its translation is CASSLAAQRGTQYF.

The V call is TRBV7-3, the J call TRBJ1-2, with 7 bases aligning to TRBD1. Looked up from germline, CDR1 is SGHTA and CDR2 is FQGTGA. Trimming at V came to 5 bases and at J to 8 bases, leaving 8 bases not matched to a gene. This CDR3 region has 13 residues. The CDR3 sequence: CASSPRTGGGYTF. The CDR3 DNA reads TGTGCCAGCAGCCCGCGGACAGGTGGAGGCTACACCTTC.

The chain carries TRBV10-1 and TRBJ2-2; the match to TRBD2 covers 16 bases. CDR3 length equals 18 residues. Germline lookup yields CDR1 WNHNN and CDR2 SYGVQD (reference sequence). Trimming at V came to 7 bases and at J to 7 bases, leaving 12 bases not matched to a gene. The CDR3 spells CASTSGLAGGGRYGELFF. CDR3 nucleotide sequence: TGCGCCAGCACTTCGGGACTAGCGGGAGGGGGCCGGTACGGGGAGCTGTTTTTT.

The chain recombines TRBV5-4 with TRBJ1-1; possible D gene TRBD1, 5 bases. V was cut by 2 bases and J by 1 base, with 15 bases left in between. This CDR3 has 16 residues. The V gene's germline CDR1 is SGHNT and CDR2 YYREEE (reference sequence). CDR3 coding DNA: TGTGCCAGCAGCTTCCCTGGGGCAGGGAGGAACACTGAAGCTTTCTTT. It yields the protein CASSFPGAGRNTEAFF.

The chain uses TRBV2 and TRBJ1-2; no clear D. V dropped 7 bases and J dropped 4 bases, with 13 bases sitting between them. Germline V gene lookup returns CDR1 SNHLY and CDR2 FYNNEI. The CDR3 totals 13 residues. CDR3 region: CASTSGFVYGYTF. For the CDR3, the DNA is TGTGCCAGCACAAGCGGGTTTGTCTATGGCTACACCTTC. Based on the CDR3 plus reference TRBV2 and TRBJ1-2, the full variable domain is EPEVTQTPSHQVTQMGQEVILRCVPISNHLYFYWYRQILGQKVEFLVSFYNNEISEKSEIFDDQFSVERPDGSNFTLKIRSTKLEDSAMYFCASTSGFVYGYTFGSGTRLTVV.

The chain has TRBV27 and TRBJ1-5; D gene unclear. This CDR3 contains 16 residues. The V gene's germline CDR1 is MNHEY and CDR2 SMNVEV (reference sequence). Trimming removed 6 bases at V and 7 bases at J, with 22 bases between. CDR3 sequence reads: CASSPTAGSFGQPQHF. The CDR3 coding sequence is TGTGCCAGCAGCCCTACGGCCGGGTCGTTCGGGCAGCCCCAGCATTTT.

The chain employs TRBV29-1 and TRBJ2-5; D possibly corresponds to TRBD2 (7 bases). CDR3 length equals 12 residues. Germline V gene lookup returns CDR1 SQVTM and CDR2 ANQGSEA. Between the trimmed V and J ends, which lost 6 bases and 5 bases, there was a span of 13 bases. The CDR3 protein is CSVTEGGETQYF. CDR3 nucleotide sequence: TGCAGCGTCACCGAGGGGGGGGAGACCCAGTACTTC.

Note on this clone: Other DNA sequences from this sample encode an identical CDR3 as well. This chain links TRBV20-1 with TRBJ2-2; D gene ambiguous. The CDR3 sequence is 11 residues long. Germline values: CDR1 DFQATT, CDR2 SNEGSKA (reference sequence). V was trimmed by 5 bases and J by 4 bases, leaving 5 bases between them. The CDR3: CSAPGTGELFF. The CDR3 DNA is TGCAGTGCTCCCGGCACCGGGGAGCTGTTTTTT.

V is TRBV28 and J is TRBJ2-7; D gene uncertain. V was pared by 5 bases and J by 4 bases, with 9 bases between. The CDR3 has 12 amino acids. The V gene's germline CDR1 is MDHEN and CDR2 SYDVKM. CDR3 nucleotide sequence: TGTGCCAGCAGTCGCCCAAGTTACGAGCAGTACTTC. Residues: CASSRPSYEQYF.

The chain recombines TRBV11-2 with TRBJ2-5; D may be TRBD1 or TRBD2 (5 bases each). Germline lookup yields CDR1 SGHAT and CDR2 FQNNGV. V was cut by 5 bases and J by 5 bases, with 18 bases left in between. The CDR3 has 15 residues. The CDR3 region is CASSAGTARRETQYF. DNA for the CDR3: TGTGCCAGCAGCGCAGGGACCGCCCGGCGGGAGACCCAGTACTTC.

This clone was recorded once. The chain carries TRBV5-1 and TRBJ2-1; 8 positions match TRBD2. After removal of 5 bases from V and 7 bases from J, the junction contained 14 bases not matched to a gene. CDR3 length equals 16 residues. Germline V gene lookup returns CDR1 SGHRS and CDR2 YFSETQ. CDR3 in amino acids: CASSWSGSQNGNEQFF. The DNA for the CDR3 is TGCGCCAGCAGTTGGAGCGGGAGCCAAAATGGGAATGAGCAGTTCTTC.

The chain couples TRBV6-1 to TRBJ2-2, with D perhaps TRBD1 (5 bases). Germline lookup yields CDR1 MNHNS and CDR2 SASEGT. Deletions cut 6 bases from V and 2 bases from J, with 13 bases between. This CDR3 has 15 residues. In DNA form, the CDR3 reads TGTGCCAGCAGCCCCGGACACAGTAACACCGGGGAGCTGTTTTTT. This translates into CASSPGHSNTGELFF.

The chain joins TRBV6-1 to TRBJ2-1; D call uncertain. The CDR3 is 13 residues long. Germline CDR1 and CDR2: MNHNS and SASEGT. The V end was cut by 11 bases, the J end by 4 bases, with 15 bases between. CDR3 coding DNA: TGTGCCGCCTCTTTCGGACCTTACAATGAGCAGTTCTTC. It specifies CAASFGPYNEQFF.

The V call is TRBV5-1, the J call TRBJ1-2, with D possibly TRBD1 on 5 matching bases. The ends were cut back, 4 bases at V and 1 base at J, with 17 bases in the middle. The CDR3 consists of 16 residues. Germline CDR1 is SGHRS and CDR2 is YFSETQ. The CDR3 DNA is TGCGCCAGCAGCCGTACCCCGACAGCGATTAACTATGGCTACACCTTC. It encodes CASSRTPTAINYGYTF.

In its sample, this clone was seen once. The genes are TRBV9 and TRBJ2-5, with 12 bases lining up with TRBD1. This CDR3 region has 15 residues. Germline V gives CDR1 SGDLS, CDR2 YYNGEE. V dropped 3 bases and J dropped 5; count of bases not matched to a gene: 5. In DNA form, the CDR3 reads TGTGCCAGCAGCGGAGCCGGGACAGGGGGCGAGACCCAGTACTTC. This encodes CASSGAGTGGETQYF. Combining the CDR3 with reference TRBV9 and TRBJ2-5 gives the whole variable domain DSGVTQTPKHLITATGQRVTLRCSPRSGDLSVYWYQQSLDQGLQFLIQYYNGEERAKGNILERFSAQQFPDLHSELNLSSLELGDSALYFCASSGAGTGGETQYFGPGTRLLVL.

The chain couples TRBV2 to TRBJ1-2; a possible D gene is TRBD1 (6 bases). In germline, CDR1 is SNHLY, CDR2 FYNNEI. The ends were cut back, 1 base at V and 3 bases at J, with 12 bases in the middle. This CDR3 is 15 amino acids long. This CDR3 is CASSEGDTGYYGYTF. The CDR3 nucleotides are TGTGCCAGCAGTGAAGGCGATACAGGGTACTATGGCTACACCTTC.

This chain links TRBV27 with TRBJ1-2; D remains unclear. This CDR3 is built from 14 residues. V shed 5 bases and J shed 6 bases, with 16 bases lying between them. Germline assignment: CDR1 MNHEY and CDR2 SMNVEV (reference sequence). The CDR3 reads CASSRFDREDGYTF. As DNA, the CDR3 is TGTGCCAGCAGTCGGTTTGATAGGGAGGATGGCTACACCTTC.

The chain has TRBV6-6 and TRBJ2-7; D might be TRBD2 (5 bases). The V gene lost 0 bases and the J gene lost 0 bases, with 12 bases spanning the gap. The CDR3 has 16 residues. Germline loops: CDR1 MNHNY, CDR2 SVGAGI (reference sequence). The chain's CDR3 is CASSYSTTGSSYEQYF. CDR3 coding DNA: TGTGCCAGCAGTTACTCTACGACGGGGAGCTCCTACGAGCAGTACTTC.

The chain couples TRBV11-2 to TRBJ2-5, with D maybe TRBD2 (5 bases). The V gene's germline CDR1 is SGHAT and CDR2 FQNNGV. Trimming took off 3 bases at V and 4 bases at J, with 9 bases between the two ends. The CDR3 totals 13 residues. CDR3 coding DNA: TGTGCCAGCAGCTTCGGTGAGGGAGAGACCCAGTACTTC. Residues: CASSFGEGETQYF.

A remark on this clone: Within the sample, other DNA sequences also encode this same CDR3. This chain joins TRBV5-1 and TRBJ2-5, with unresolved D. CDR3 length: 13 amino acids. Germline CDR1 is SGHRS and CDR2 is YFSETQ. V dropped 2 bases and J dropped 2 bases, with 7 bases sitting between them. Here the CDR3 DNA reads TGCGCCAGCAGCTTTGGCGTGCAAGAGACCCAGTACTTC. It encodes CASSFGVQETQYF.

The gene calls are TRBV7-2 and TRBJ2-7; unclear D gene. Germline V gene data show CDR1 as SGHTA and CDR2 as FQGNSA. The germline V and J ends were trimmed by 0 bases and 1 base, with 10 bases remaining between them. This CDR3 comprises 15 residues. DNA of the CDR3: TGTGCCAGCAGCTTAGCGCTGGGTACATCCTACGAGCAGTACTTC. Its protein product is CASSLALGTSYEQYF.

The chain carries TRBV25-1 and TRBJ1-2; possibly TRBD1 for D (5 bases). Trimming took 2 bases from V and 7 from J, leaving 17 bases between them. CDR1 is MGHDK and CDR2 is SYGVNS in the germline V gene. The CDR3 runs to 15 residues. The CDR3 DNA sequence: TGTGCCAGCAGTGAACCCGGGACCTTAGTATCTGGCTACACCTTC. It translates to CASSEPGTLVSGYTF.

The rearrangement joins TRBV29-1 to TRBJ1-1; D not resolved. V was pared by 3 bases and J by 5 bases, with 13 bases between. Germline CDR1 is SQVTM and CDR2 is ANQGSEA. The CDR3 length is 13 residues. The CDR3 here is CSVDKASATEAFF. DNA of the CDR3: TGCAGCGTTGACAAGGCGAGCGCAACTGAAGCTTTCTTT.

The rearrangement joins TRBV5-1 to TRBJ2-3; no clear D gene. Germline V gene lookup returns CDR1 SGHRS and CDR2 YFSETQ. This CDR3 region has 13 residues. Trimming took 7 bases from V and 3 from J, leaving 12 bases between them. The CDR3: CASYLSGTDTQYF. The CDR3 DNA reads TGCGCCAGCTACCTCTCTGGGACAGATACGCAGTATTTT.

The gene calls are TRBV4-1 and TRBJ2-7, with 11 bases lining up with TRBD1. This CDR3 spans 17 amino acids. V shed 4 bases and J 2 bases; nucleotides not matched to a gene: 10. CDR1 MGHRA and CDR2 YSYEKL come from the germline V gene. The CDR3 region is CASSRLGQGAKTYEQYF. For the CDR3, the DNA is TGCGCCAGCAGCCGCCTCGGACAGGGGGCGAAGACCTACGAGCAGTACTTC.

The chain carries TRBV18 and TRBJ2-1; TRBD2 aligns across 9 bases. The V and J ends lost 10 bases and 5 bases, in that order; junction bases with no gene match: 9. Germline loops: CDR1 KGHSH, CDR2 LQKENI. The CDR3 covers 14 residues. CDR3 sequence (DNA): TGTGCCACCGCCGGGCTAGCGGGAAACAATGAGCAGTTCTTC. Translated, it gives CATAGLAGNNEQFF. The full variable domain, in which reference TRBV18 and TRBJ2-1 provide the parts outside the CDR3, is NAGVMQNPRHLVRRRGQEARLRCSPMKGHSHVYWYRQLPEEGLKFMVYLQKENIIDESGMPKERFSAEFPKEGPSILRIQQVVRGDSAAYFCATAGLAGNNEQFFGPGTRLTVL.

This rearrangement joins TRBV6-1 to TRBJ1-1, with D perhaps matching TRBD1 (5 bases). CDR1 is MNHNS, CDR2 SASEGT, per germline. This CDR3 is 11 amino acids long. V lost 7 bases to trimming and J lost 5 bases, with 8 bases between them. The CDR3 loop is CASMGGTEAFF. CDR3 coding DNA: TGTGCCAGCATGGGGGGTACTGAAGCTTTCTTT.

J is TRBJ1-3 and V is TRBV15; D gene unclear. Germline CDR1 is LNHNV and CDR2 is YYDKDF (reference sequence). The CDR3 consists of 17 residues. The V end lost 0 bases, the J end lost 0 bases, and 12 bases lay between the germline ends. The chain's CDR3 is CATSREMTILSGNTIYF. In DNA form, the CDR3 reads TGTGCCACCAGCAGAGAGATGACGATCCTCTCTGGAAACACCATATATTTT. Filled out from reference TRBV15 and TRBJ1-3, the complete variable domain reads DAMVIQNPRYQVTQFGKPVTLSCSQTLNHNVMYWYQQKSSQAPKLLFHYYDKDFNNEADTPDNFQSRRPNTSFCFLDIRSPGLGDTAMYLCATSREMTILSGNTIYFGEGSWLTVV.